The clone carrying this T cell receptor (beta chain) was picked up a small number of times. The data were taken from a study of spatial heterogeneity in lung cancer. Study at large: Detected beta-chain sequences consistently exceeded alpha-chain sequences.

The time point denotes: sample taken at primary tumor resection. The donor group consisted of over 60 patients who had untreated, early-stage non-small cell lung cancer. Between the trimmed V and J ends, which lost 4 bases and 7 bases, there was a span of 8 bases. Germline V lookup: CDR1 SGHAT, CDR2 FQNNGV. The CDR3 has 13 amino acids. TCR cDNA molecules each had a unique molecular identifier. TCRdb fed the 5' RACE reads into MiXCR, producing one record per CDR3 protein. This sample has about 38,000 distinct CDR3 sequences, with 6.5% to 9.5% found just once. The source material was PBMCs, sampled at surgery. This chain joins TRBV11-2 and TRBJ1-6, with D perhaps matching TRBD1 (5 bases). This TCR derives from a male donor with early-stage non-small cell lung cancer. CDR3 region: CASSSTENSPLHF. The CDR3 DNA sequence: TGTGCCAGCAGCTCGACAGAGAATTCACCCCTCCACTTT. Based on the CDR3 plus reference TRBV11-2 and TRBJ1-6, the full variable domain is EAGVAQSPRYKIIEKRQSVAFWCNPISGHATLYWYQQILGQGPKLLIQFQNNGVVDDSQLPKDRFSAERLKGVDSTLKIQPAKLEDSAVYLCASSSTENSPLHFGNGTRLTVT.